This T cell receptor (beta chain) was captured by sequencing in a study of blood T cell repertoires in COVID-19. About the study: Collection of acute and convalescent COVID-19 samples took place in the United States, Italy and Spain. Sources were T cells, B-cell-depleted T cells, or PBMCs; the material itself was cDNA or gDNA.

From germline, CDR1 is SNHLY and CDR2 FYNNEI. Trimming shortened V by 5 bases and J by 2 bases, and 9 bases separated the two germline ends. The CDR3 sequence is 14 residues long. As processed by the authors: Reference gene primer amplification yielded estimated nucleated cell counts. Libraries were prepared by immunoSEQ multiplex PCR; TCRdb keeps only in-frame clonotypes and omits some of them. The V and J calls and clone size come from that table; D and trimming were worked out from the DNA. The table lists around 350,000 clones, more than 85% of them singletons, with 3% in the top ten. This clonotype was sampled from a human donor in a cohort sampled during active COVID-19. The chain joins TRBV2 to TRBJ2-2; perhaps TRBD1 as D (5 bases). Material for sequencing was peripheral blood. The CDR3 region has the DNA TGTGCCAGCAGTTTTGACAGAAACACCGGGGAGCTGTTTTTT. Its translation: CASSFDRNTGELFF.